The rows below give T cell receptor beta chains drawn from one sample of a study of shared clonotypes between healthy human individuals. Sequencing used immunoSEQ multiplex PCR; TCRdb keeps in-frame clones, though not all of them. Here the sample spans approximately 2.5 million clones, under 95% being singletons. The material sequenced was naive CD4+ T cells from PBMCs. The receptors derive from a man younger than 35 in good health. Some clones in this sample may be carry-over from other donors' samples. CDR3s include the opening cysteine and the closing phenylalanine or tryptophan. Fields, in order: V gene, clone size, D gene, J gene, CDR3 DNA, CDR3 protein. A D gene is named only where the DNA matches it firmly. Size tells how often a clone was seen (once, few, many) or the class of an expanded clone, and some rows leave it out.

v_call: TRBV7-2
clone_size: .
d_call: .
j_call: TRBJ2-7
cdr3_nt: TGTGCCAGCAGCTTACTTCCATCAACCTACGAGCAGTACTTC
cdr3_aa: CASSLLPSTYEQYF

v_call: TRBV10-3
clone_size: .
d_call: .
j_call: TRBJ2-7
cdr3_nt: TGTGCCATCAGTGAGCCGGACAACTCCTACGAGCAGTACTTC
cdr3_aa: CAISEPDNSYEQYF

v_call: TRBV7-9
clone_size: .
d_call: TRBD1
j_call: TRBJ2-7
cdr3_nt: TGTGCCAGCAGCGGGACAGGGGGACGTCCGTACTTC
cdr3_aa: CASSGTGGRPYF

v_call: TRBV30
clone_size: .
d_call: TRBD2
j_call: TRBJ2-7
cdr3_nt: TGTGCCGGAGGTGGGAGGGCCGGGGACGAGCAGTACTTC
cdr3_aa: CAGGGRAGDEQYF

v_call: TRBV5-4
clone_size: .
d_call: TRBD2
j_call: TRBJ2-3
cdr3_nt: TGTGCCAGCAGGATAGCGGGAGTAAGCACAGATACGCAGTATTTT
cdr3_aa: CASRIAGVSTDTQYF

v_call: TRBV29-1
clone_size: once
d_call: .
j_call: TRBJ2-6
cdr3_nt: TGCAGCGGCAGGGACCCTGGGGCCAACGTCCTGACTTTC
cdr3_aa: CSGRDPGANVLTF

v_call: TRBV14
clone_size: .
d_call: .
j_call: TRBJ1-4
cdr3_nt: TGTGCCAGCAGCCAAGCGCGAGGTGCAACTAATGAAAAACTGTTTTTT
cdr3_aa: CASSQARGATNEKLFF

v_call: TRBV19
clone_size: .
d_call: TRBD1
j_call: TRBJ1-4
cdr3_nt: TGTGCCAGTAGTAAAATGACAGGGGGCAATGAAAAACTGTTTTTT
cdr3_aa: CASSKMTGGNEKLFF

v_call: TRBV2
clone_size: .
d_call: .
j_call: TRBJ2-3
cdr3_nt: TGTGCCAGCACCGCGAGCTTCACAGATACGCAGTATTTT
cdr3_aa: CASTASFTDTQYF

v_call: TRBV9
clone_size: .
d_call: .
j_call: TRBJ2-2
cdr3_nt: TGTGCCAGCAGCGTACAGCAAATGCCCACCGGGGAGCTGTTTTTT
cdr3_aa: CASSVQQMPTGELFF

v_call: TRBV18
clone_size: once
d_call: .
j_call: TRBJ2-7
cdr3_nt: TGTGCCAGCTCTCCCGGGACCGGCGGCGAGCAGTACTTC
cdr3_aa: CASSPGTGGEQYF

v_call: TRBV2
clone_size: .
d_call: .
j_call: TRBJ1-1
cdr3_nt: TGTGCCAGCAGTTACAGGGTGTTGGAAGCTTTCTTT
cdr3_aa: CASSYRVLEAFF

v_call: TRBV6-5
clone_size: .
d_call: TRBD1
j_call: TRBJ2-4
cdr3_nt: TGTGCCAGCAGGGAGACAGGGAGTTATGTTTTAATTCAGTACTTC
cdr3_aa: CASRETGSYVLIQYF

v_call: TRBV18
clone_size: once
d_call: .
j_call: TRBJ2-6
cdr3_nt: TGTGCCAGCTCACCCACAGGGTCTGGGGCCAACGTCCTGACTTTC
cdr3_aa: CASSPTGSGANVLTF

v_call: TRBV11-1
clone_size: .
d_call: .
j_call: TRBJ2-1
cdr3_nt: TGTGCCAGCAGCTCAACAGGGAGGGGGACCTACAATGAGCAGTTCTTC
cdr3_aa: CASSSTGRGTYNEQFF

v_call: TRBV28
clone_size: .
d_call: .
j_call: TRBJ1-5
cdr3_nt: TGTGCCAGCAGTTTACCGCAGCACAATCAGCCCCAGCATTTT
cdr3_aa: CASSLPQHNQPQHF

v_call: TRBV4-2
clone_size: .
d_call: .
j_call: TRBJ2-1
cdr3_nt: TGTGCCAGCAGCCGAATGGGGGCTAGCCCTCCCAAGAGTTCCTACAATGAGCAGTTCTTC
cdr3_aa: CASSRMGASPPKSSYNEQFF

v_call: TRBV11-2
clone_size: .
d_call: TRBD1
j_call: TRBJ2-7
cdr3_nt: TGTGCCAGCAGCTTACTCGTCGTACAGGGGTCTTCCTACGAGCAGTACTTC
cdr3_aa: CASSLLVVQGSSYEQYF

v_call: TRBV6-6
clone_size: few
d_call: TRBD1
j_call: TRBJ1-1
cdr3_nt: TGTGCCAGCGGGCGGGACAGTGCTGAAGCTTTCTTT
cdr3_aa: CASGRDSAEAFF

v_call: TRBV5-4
clone_size: .
d_call: TRBD1
j_call: TRBJ1-2
cdr3_nt: TGTGCCAGCAGACGTGTACAGGGGGCTTATGGCTACACCTTC
cdr3_aa: CASRRVQGAYGYTF

v_call: TRBV11-3
clone_size: .
d_call: .
j_call: TRBJ2-3
cdr3_nt: TGTGCCAGCAGCTTCGAGGGGGGCACAGATACGCAGTATTTT
cdr3_aa: CASSFEGGTDTQYF

v_call: TRBV18
clone_size: .
d_call: TRBD1
j_call: TRBJ2-7
cdr3_nt: TGTGCCAGCTCACCACGTCAGGGGGCCGTCCACGAGCAGTACTTC
cdr3_aa: CASSPRQGAVHEQYF

v_call: TRBV7-3
clone_size: .
d_call: .
j_call: TRBJ2-3
cdr3_nt: TGTGCCAGCAGCCGGGCCGGAGGAACAGATACGCAGTATTTT
cdr3_aa: CASSRAGGTDTQYF

v_call: TRBV7-3
clone_size: .
d_call: .
j_call: TRBJ2-3
cdr3_nt: TGTGCCAGCAGCTCTCAGGGGACAGATACGCAGTATTTT
cdr3_aa: CASSSQGTDTQYF

v_call: TRBV2
clone_size: .
d_call: TRBD1
j_call: TRBJ2-3
cdr3_nt: TGTGCCAGCTCAGAGGAACAGGGGACAGATACGCAGTATTTT
cdr3_aa: CASSEEQGTDTQYF

v_call: TRBV29-1
clone_size: .
d_call: .
j_call: TRBJ2-2
cdr3_nt: TGCAGCGCCCTGACCTCCGGGACCACCTCCGAGGGCGGGGAGCTGTTTTTT
cdr3_aa: CSALTSGTTSEGGELFF

v_call: TRBV7-9
clone_size: .
d_call: TRBD2
j_call: TRBJ2-3
cdr3_nt: TGTGCCAGCAGCAGTAGGACTAGCGGACTCACAGATACGCAGTATTTT
cdr3_aa: CASSSRTSGLTDTQYF

v_call: TRBV5-3
clone_size: .
d_call: TRBD2
j_call: TRBJ2-1
cdr3_nt: TGTGCCAGAAGCTTGGCCGGGACTAGGCTCGACAATGAGCAGTTCTTC
cdr3_aa: CARSLAGTRLDNEQFF

v_call: TRBV19
clone_size: .
d_call: TRBD1
j_call: TRBJ1-2
cdr3_nt: TGTGCCAGTAGTGGGACAGCCTATGGCTACACCTTC
cdr3_aa: CASSGTAYGYTF

v_call: TRBV7-8
clone_size: .
d_call: .
j_call: TRBJ2-7
cdr3_nt: TGTGCCAGCAGCTTGGGCAGGCTCACCGGGGAGCAGTACTTC
cdr3_aa: CASSLGRLTGEQYF

v_call: TRBV11-2
clone_size: .
d_call: TRBD2
j_call: TRBJ2-7
cdr3_nt: TGTGCCAGCAGCAAAATACTAGCGGGAGAGTCCTACGAGCAGTACTTC
cdr3_aa: CASSKILAGESYEQYF

v_call: TRBV28
clone_size: .
d_call: .
j_call: TRBJ2-1
cdr3_nt: TGTGCCAGCAGTAGAGGTTACAATGAGCAGTTCTTC
cdr3_aa: CASSRGYNEQFF

v_call: TRBV28
clone_size: .
d_call: TRBD2
j_call: TRBJ2-7
cdr3_nt: TGTGCCAGCAGTTTGGCGGGAGGGCCCATATACGAGCAGTACTTC
cdr3_aa: CASSLAGGPIYEQYF

v_call: TRBV5-8
clone_size: .
d_call: TRBD1
j_call: TRBJ2-7
cdr3_nt: TGTGCCAGCAGCTTAAATCCAGGGGGCACCTACGAGCAGTACTTC
cdr3_aa: CASSLNPGGTYEQYF

v_call: TRBV5-1
clone_size: .
d_call: .
j_call: TRBJ2-6
cdr3_nt: TGCGCCAGCAGTTGGGGGGCTGCTGGGGCCAACGTCCTGACTTTC
cdr3_aa: CASSWGAAGANVLTF

v_call: TRBV27
clone_size: .
d_call: TRBD2
j_call: TRBJ2-1
cdr3_nt: TGTGCCAGCAGCGCTAGCGGGGGCTCCTACAATGAGCAGTTCTTC
cdr3_aa: CASSASGGSYNEQFF

v_call: TRBV19
clone_size: .
d_call: .
j_call: TRBJ1-1
cdr3_nt: TGTGCCAGTAGCCCCCCGGGTCAGAAGATGAACACTGAAGCTTTCTTT
cdr3_aa: CASSPPGQKMNTEAFF

v_call: TRBV29-1
clone_size: .
d_call: TRBD2
j_call: TRBJ2-3
cdr3_nt: TGCAGCGGTAGCGGGGTGGTCACAGATACGCAGTATTTT
cdr3_aa: CSGSGVVTDTQYF

v_call: TRBV28
clone_size: .
d_call: .
j_call: TRBJ1-1
cdr3_nt: TGTGCCAGCAGTTTGACAGGCGTGAACACTGAAGCTTTCTTT
cdr3_aa: CASSLTGVNTEAFF

v_call: TRBV9
clone_size: .
d_call: .
j_call: TRBJ1-5
cdr3_nt: TGTGCCAGCAGCCCTACTGGGGGGGATCAGCCCCAGCATTTT
cdr3_aa: CASSPTGGDQPQHF

v_call: TRBV2
clone_size: .
d_call: TRBD1
j_call: TRBJ2-1
cdr3_nt: TGTGCCAGCAGCCTACCAATACTGGACAGGTTATCCTACAATGAGCAGTTCTTC
cdr3_aa: CASSLPILDRLSYNEQFF

v_call: TRBV27
clone_size: .
d_call: TRBD2
j_call: TRBJ2-7
cdr3_nt: TGTGCGACTCGGATAAGCGGGAGCTACGAGCAGTACTTC
cdr3_aa: CATRISGSYEQYF

v_call: TRBV11-3
clone_size: .
d_call: TRBD2
j_call: TRBJ2-3
cdr3_nt: TGTGCCAGCAGCTTAGCGAGCGGGGGTACGCAGTATTTT
cdr3_aa: CASSLASGGTQYF

v_call: TRBV15
clone_size: .
d_call: .
j_call: TRBJ2-6
cdr3_nt: TGTGCCACCAGTATACCCCTCTCTGGGGCCAACGTCCTGACTTTC
cdr3_aa: CATSIPLSGANVLTF